These 20 T cell receptor beta chains were sequenced from one sample in a study of immune evolution from preneoplasia to lung adenocarcinoma. Measured with immunoSEQ multiplex PCR; TCRdb has only the in-frame clones, and not every one. The table has approximately 15,000 clones, approximately 83% seen once. Material for sequencing was FFPE lung adenocarcinoma in situ tissue. The receptor source for this set is a donor of 70 years or more with lung adenocarcinoma.

The V call is TRBV25-1, the J call TRBJ2-7; the D call may be TRBD1 or TRBD2 (5 bases each). Looked up from germline, CDR1 is MGHDK and CDR2 is SYGVNS. V was cut by 2 bases and J by 4 bases, with 18 bases left in between. The CDR3 contains 16 residues. CDR3: CASSEPGGGHPYEQYF. The CDR3 nucleotides are TGTGCCAGCAGTGAACCGGGTGGAGGACACCCTTACGAGCAGTACTTC.

The rearrangement joins TRBV19 to TRBJ1-5; D is possibly TRBD1 (5 bases). Germline V lookup: CDR1 LNHDA, CDR2 SQIVND (reference sequence). This CDR3 region has 13 residues. Between the trimmed V and J ends, which lost 1 base and 5 bases, there was a span of 6 bases. In DNA form, the CDR3 reads TGTGCCAGTAGTATAGGGGGGTATCAGCCCCAGCATTTT. As protein: CASSIGGYQPQHF.

The chain carries TRBV11-2 and TRBJ2-1; 10 bases are a match to TRBD2. This CDR3 is 15 amino acids long. V was pared by 5 bases and J by 4 bases, with 5 bases of the junction left unmatched. Germline assignment: CDR1 SGHAT and CDR2 FQNNGV. The CDR3 region has the DNA TGTGCCAGCAGCCTCGGGACTAGCGCATACAATGAGCAGTTCTTC. This codes for CASSLGTSAYNEQFF.

The chain uses TRBV5-8 and TRBJ1-2; D call uncertain. Germline V gene data show CDR1 as SGHTS and CDR2 as YDEGEE. The V end was cut by 4 bases, the J end by 1 base, with 8 bases between. The CDR3 totals 13 residues. CDR3: CASSPDLNYGYTF. The CDR3 coding sequence is TGTGCCAGCAGCCCGGACCTTAACTATGGCTACACCTTC.

The chain recombines TRBV6-5 with TRBJ2-7, with 9 bases fitting TRBD2. After removal of 0 bases from V and 6 bases from J, the junction contained 6 bases not matched to a gene. Germline V gene sequence: CDR1 MNHEY, CDR2 SVGAGI. The CDR3 runs to 15 residues. The CDR3 here is CASSYSLAGAGEQYF. CDR3 nucleotide sequence: TGTGCCAGCAGTTACTCTTTAGCGGGAGCGGGCGAGCAGTACTTC.

The rearrangement joins TRBV27 to TRBJ2-2; the D gene is possibly TRBD1 (6 bases). Germline V gene data show CDR1 as MNHEY and CDR2 as SMNVEV (reference sequence). The V and J ends lost 8 bases and 3 bases respectively, with 13 bases between them. The CDR3 length is 14 residues. CDR3 loop: CASSGVDDTGELFF. The CDR3 DNA reads TGTGCCAGCTCAGGGGTGGATGACACCGGGGAGCTGTTTTTT.

The rearrangement links TRBV6-1 to TRBJ1-1; D remains ambiguous. The CDR3 loop spans 13 amino acids. The germline CDR1 and CDR2 sequences are MNHNS and SASEGT. V was trimmed by 8 bases and J by 1 base, leaving 11 bases between them. The DNA of the CDR3 is TGTGCCAGCGTAAATGTTGGGAACACTGAAGCTTTCTTT. The encoded protein is CASVNVGNTEAFF.

This clone was counted a few times. The DNA for the CDR3 is TGTGCCACCAGCAGAGATGCGGGAGAAACCTCAGATACGCAGTATTTT. It yields the protein CATSRDAGETSDTQYF. The rearrangement uses TRBV15 and TRBJ2-3, with TRBD2 identical over 7 bases. CDR1 and CDR2 from the germline V gene are LNHNV and YYDKDF (reference sequence). There are 16 residues in the CDR3. The V gene end was trimmed by 0 bases and the J gene end by 4 bases; junction bases not matched to a gene: 7.

The gene calls are TRBV10-3 and TRBJ1-5, with 8 bases aligning to TRBD1. The CDR3 is 13 residues long. V shed 3 bases, J shed 10 bases, and the junction held 5 bases outside the gene matches. Germline lookup yields CDR1 ENHRY and CDR2 SYGVKD. The CDR3 coding sequence is TGTGCCATCAGTGACGGACAGGGAGCTCCCCAGCATTTT. Translated: CAISDGQGAPQHF.

The V and J genes are TRBV7-2 and TRBJ2-5, with 10 positions matching TRBD1. The V gene's germline CDR1 is SGHTA and CDR2 FQGNSA. The CDR3 has 15 amino acids. J lost 5 bases, V lost 5 bases, and 8 bases had no gene match. The CDR3 protein is CASSPGQGRGETQYF. The CDR3 DNA is TGTGCCAGCAGCCCGGGACAGGGGAGGGGGGAGACCCAGTACTTC. Full variable domain (remainder filled in from reference TRBV7-2 and TRBJ2-5): GAGVSQSPSNKVTEKGKDVELRCDPISGHTALYWYRQSLGQGLEFLIYFQGNSAPDKSGLPSDRFSAERTGGSVSTLTIQRTQQEDSAVYLCASSPGQGRGETQYFGPGTRLLVL.

This clone appeared once. V and J are TRBV19 and TRBJ2-7, with TRBD2 matching over 8 bases. The CDR3 consists of 13 residues. J lost 4 bases, V lost 3 bases, and 2 bases had no gene match. Per germline, CDR1 LNHDA and CDR2 SQIVND (reference sequence). The DNA for the CDR3 is TGTGCCAGTAGTATGGTAGCGGGGTACGAGCAGTACTTC. Translation: CASSMVAGYEQYF.

CDR3 DNA: TGTGCCAGCAGCTTAAACCCGGGGGGGCAATGGGGCACAGATACGCAGTATTTT. Amino acid sequence: CASSLNPGGQWGTDTQYF. The chain joins TRBV7-2 to TRBJ2-3; 8 bases line up with TRBD2. The CDR3 is made up of 18 amino acids. The V segment lost 2 bases and the J segment 1 base; nucleotides outside the gene matches: 11. Germline values: CDR1 SGHTA, CDR2 FQGNSA.

The rearrangement uses TRBV19 and TRBJ1-3; 7 positions agree with TRBD1. The CDR3 loop spans 15 amino acids. Germline V gene data show CDR1 as LNHDA and CDR2 as SQIVND (reference sequence). The V gene end was trimmed by 5 bases and the J gene end by 2 bases; junction bases not matched to a gene: 6. CDR3 sequence reads: CASSEYRGTGNTIYF. Here the CDR3 DNA reads TGTGCCAGTAGTGAATACAGGGGCACTGGAAACACCATATATTTT.

This sequence joins TRBV5-1 and TRBJ2-3, with D perhaps TRBD2 (6 bases). The CDR3 loop spans 14 amino acids. Trimming took off 4 bases at V and 8 bases at J, with 17 bases between the two ends. The germline gives CDR1 SGHRS, CDR2 YFSETQ. The CDR3 region is CASSPDYTPGTQYF. In DNA, the CDR3 is TGCGCCAGCAGCCCGGACTACACCCCCGGTACGCAGTATTTT.

The genes are TRBV7-9 and TRBJ2-4; D is unclear. This CDR3 has 15 amino acids. Between the trimmed V and J ends, which lost 1 base and 1 base, there was a span of 8 bases. Germline CDR1 SEHNR, CDR2 FQNEAQ (reference sequence). Written as DNA, the CDR3 is TGTGCCAGCAGCTTAGGGGTGGGGGCCAAAAACATTCAGTACTTC. Translated, it gives CASSLGVGAKNIQYF.

This chain uses TRBV4-3 with TRBJ1-1; D ambiguous. CDR3 length equals 14 residues. Trimming left V 0 bases short and J 1 base short, with 6 bases between. CDR1 and CDR2 (germline): LGHNA, YSLEER. The DNA for the CDR3 is TGCGCCAGCAGCCAAGATCGGACGAACACTGAAGCTTTCTTT. Residues: CASSQDRTNTEAFF.

This chain links TRBV19 with TRBJ1-5, with 8 bases aligning to TRBD1. V lost 2 bases and J lost 4; bases outside the gene matches: 4. Germline assignment: CDR1 LNHDA and CDR2 SQIVND (reference sequence). The CDR3 is made up of 15 amino acids. The CDR3, as DNA: TGTGCCAGTAGTATAATCAGGGGGCCGAATCAGCCCCAGCATTTT. This sequence encodes CASSIIRGPNQPQHF.

The chain is built from TRBV5-6 and TRBJ2-7, with D perhaps matching TRBD1 (6 bases). Germline V CDR1 and CDR2: SGHDT, YYEEEE. The CDR3 runs 14 residues. V was trimmed by 3 bases and J by 0 bases, leaving 10 bases between them. CDR3 protein: CASSYGQNSYEQYF. The DNA of the CDR3 is TGTGCCAGCAGCTACGGACAGAACTCCTACGAGCAGTACTTC.

The chain carries TRBV5-1 and TRBJ2-2, with 7 bases lining up with TRBD2. The V and J ends lost 1 base and 7 bases, in that order; junction bases with no gene match: 4. Germline assignment: CDR1 SGHRS and CDR2 YFSETQ. This CDR3 contains 14 residues. For the CDR3, the DNA is TGCGCCAGCAGCTTGTTTGAGCGGGGCGGGGAGCTGTTTTTT. Translated, it gives CASSLFERGGELFF.

The count of this clone is one. V usage is TRBV7-2 and J usage is TRBJ2-1; 8 nucleotides agree with TRBD1. The germline gives CDR1 SGHTA, CDR2 FQGNSA. The CDR3 sequence is 15 residues long. The V and J ends lost 4 bases and 5 bases, in that order; junction bases with no gene match: 7. CDR3 in amino acids: CASSYDRGPHNEQFF. The CDR3 DNA is TGTGCCAGCAGCTACGACAGGGGCCCCCACAATGAGCAGTTCTTC.